This T cell receptor (beta chain) stems from a study of CD4+ T cells in melanoma. Turning to this clone: What it recognizes is unknown.

Libraries were prepared by immunoSEQ multiplex PCR; TCRdb keeps only in-frame clonotypes and omits some of them. The sample includes over 100,000 clones, approximately 92% of them seen just once. Study-wide findings and caveats: CD8+ T cell, macrophage and B cell function reportedly correlated with neoantigen-specific CD4+ T cells. Diverse differentiation states were reported for melanoma neoantigen-specific CD4+ T cells.

Sample: peripheral blood. The clonotype originates from a human donor with melanoma.

CDR3 DNA sequence: TGTGCCAGCACCCCGGGACAGGGCGTAGATACGCAGTATTTT. Protein: CASTPGQGVDTQYF. The V gene is TRBV7-9, the J gene TRBJ2-3; 9 bases fit TRBD1. CDR1 and CDR2 (germline): SEHNR, FQNEAQ (reference sequence). J was trimmed by 5 bases and V by 7 bases; bases with no gene match: 7. This CDR3 contains 14 residues.